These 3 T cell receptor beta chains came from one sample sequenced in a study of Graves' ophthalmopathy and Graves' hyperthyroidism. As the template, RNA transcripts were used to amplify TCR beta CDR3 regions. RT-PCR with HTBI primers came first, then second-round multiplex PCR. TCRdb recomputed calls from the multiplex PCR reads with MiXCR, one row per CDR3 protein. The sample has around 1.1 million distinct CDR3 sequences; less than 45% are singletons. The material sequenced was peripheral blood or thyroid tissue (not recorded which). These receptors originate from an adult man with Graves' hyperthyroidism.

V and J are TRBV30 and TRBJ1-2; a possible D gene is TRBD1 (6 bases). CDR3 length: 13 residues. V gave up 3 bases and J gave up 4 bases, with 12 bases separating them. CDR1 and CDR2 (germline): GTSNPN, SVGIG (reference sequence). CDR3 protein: CAWRVPGAYGYTF. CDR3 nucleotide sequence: TGTGCCTGGAGAGTCCCGGGGGCCTATGGCTACACCTTC.

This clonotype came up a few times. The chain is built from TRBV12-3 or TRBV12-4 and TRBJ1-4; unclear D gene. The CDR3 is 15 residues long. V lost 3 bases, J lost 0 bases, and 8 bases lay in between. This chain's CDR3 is CASSLMGATNEKLFF. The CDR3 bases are TGTGCCAGCAGTTTGATGGGAGCAACTAATGAAAAACTGTTTTTT.

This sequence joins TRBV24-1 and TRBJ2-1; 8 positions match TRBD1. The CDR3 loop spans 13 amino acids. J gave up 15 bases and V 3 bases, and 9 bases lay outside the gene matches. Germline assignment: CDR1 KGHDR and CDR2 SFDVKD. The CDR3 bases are TGTGCCACCAGTGATCCTGACAGGGGATCGAGGTTCTTC. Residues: CATSDPDRGSRFF.